The 20 T cell receptor beta chains listed next were all sequenced from one sample in a study of CD8+ T cells in alopecia areata. As the sequencing template, cDNA was produced by extracting RNA and reverse transcribing it. Generated by immunoSEQ multiplex PCR, the TCRdb table keeps only in-frame clones and is missing some. The table lists more than 90,000 clones, roughly two thirds of them singletons, with roughly 3.1% in the top ten. Sequenced input: CD4+ T cells sorted from blood. These receptor sequences come from a human donor in good health.

This CDR3 reads CAWSGGYNEQFF. The CDR3 DNA reads as TGTGCCTGGAGCGGAGGGTACAATGAGCAGTTCTTC. The chain employs TRBV30 and TRBJ2-1; a possible D gene is TRBD2 (6 bases). V gave up 3 bases and J gave up 4 bases, with 7 bases separating them. The CDR3 contains 12 residues. CDR1 GTSNPN and CDR2 SVGIG come from the germline V gene (reference sequence).

As DNA, the CDR3 is TGTGCCAGCAGTGGGACAGGGCAGGTCGAGCAGTACTTC. Translated: CASSGTGQVEQYF. The J gene is TRBJ2-7, the V gene TRBV6-1; TRBD1 aligns across 8 bases. The V and J ends lost 4 bases and 6 bases, in that order; junction bases with no gene match: 5. CDR1 is MNHNS and CDR2 is SASEGT in the germline V gene. This CDR3 is 13 amino acids long.

J is TRBJ1-1 and V is TRBV7-2; tentative D call: TRBD1 (5 bases). From germline, CDR1 is SGHTA and CDR2 FQGNSA. V was clipped by 1 base and J by 5 bases, with 14 bases between them. This CDR3 comprises 15 residues. CDR3: CASSLEGTRVTEAFF. The CDR3 DNA sequence: TGTGCCAGCAGCTTAGAAGGGACTCGGGTTACTGAAGCTTTCTTT. Full variable domain (missing parts from reference TRBV7-2 and TRBJ1-1): GAGVSQSPSNKVTEKGKDVELRCDPISGHTALYWYRQSLGQGLEFLIYFQGNSAPDKSGLPSDRFSAERTGGSVSTLTIQRTQQEDSAVYLCASSLEGTRVTEAFFGQGTRLTVV.

The rearrangement joins TRBV29-1 to TRBJ2-2; D not resolved. V lost 3 bases to trimming and J lost 1 base, with 6 bases between them. This CDR3 is built from 13 residues. The germline CDR1 and CDR2 sequences are SQVTM and ANQGSEA. The CDR3 DNA sequence: TGCAGCGTTGATCCCAGGAACACCGGGGAGCTGTTTTTT. Translated, it gives CSVDPRNTGELFF.

This clone has a single count. The J gene is TRBJ2-1, the V gene TRBV7-9; no clear D gene. V was trimmed by 5 bases and J by 3 bases, leaving 5 bases between them. Per the germline V gene, CDR1 is SEHNR and CDR2 is FQNEAQ (reference sequence). CDR3 length equals 12 residues. The DNA of the CDR3 is TGTGCCAGCAGCCCCTACTACAATGAGCAGTTCTTC. Its translation: CASSPYYNEQFF.

This clone was seen only a few times. The rearrangement joins TRBV20-1 to TRBJ2-7; possible D gene TRBD2, 5 bases. Germline V lookup: CDR1 DFQATT, CDR2 SNEGSKA (reference sequence). Deletions cut 4 bases from V and 3 bases from J, with 7 bases between. CDR3 length: 11 amino acids. In nucleotides, the CDR3 is TGCAGTGCTAAGGAGGTCTACGAGCAGTACTTC. This sequence encodes CSAKEVYEQYF.

DNA for the CDR3: TGTGCCAGCAGGGGGACAGGGGAGGTTGGCTACACCTTC. Protein sequence: CASRGTGEVGYTF. The chain links TRBV2 to TRBJ1-2; 10 bases are shared with TRBD1. Germline V gene data show CDR1 as SNHLY and CDR2 as FYNNEI. The CDR3 extends over 13 amino acids. V shed 6 bases, J shed 7 bases, and the junction held 5 bases outside the gene matches.

The rearrangement joins TRBV4-1 to TRBJ2-3; a possible D gene is TRBD2 (6 bases). The germline V and J ends were trimmed by 1 base and 1 base, with 12 bases remaining between them. The CDR3 contains 16 residues. Germline lookup yields CDR1 MGHRA and CDR2 YSYEKL. CDR3 DNA: TGCGCCAGCAGCCAAGTCCTAGCGCCTCGCACAGATACGCAGTATTTT. Amino acids: CASSQVLAPRTDTQYF.

The V and J genes are TRBV30 and TRBJ2-3; D remains unclear. CDR1 and CDR2 (germline): GTSNPN, SVGIG (reference sequence). The CDR3 is made up of 16 amino acids. V dropped 4 bases and J dropped 0 bases, with 17 bases sitting between them. For the CDR3, the DNA is TGTGCCTGGACCCTACCCGCGGTCGAAAGCACAGATACGCAGTATTTT. Amino acids: CAWTLPAVESTDTQYF.

This clone was observed a few times. The sample contains more than one DNA sequence encoding this CDR3. The CDR3: CASSLYSGEAGELFF. The CDR3 DNA reads as TGTGCCAGCAGCTTATACTCAGGGGAGGCCGGGGAGCTGTTTTTT. This chain uses TRBV7-3 with TRBJ2-2, with D possibly called TRBD1 or TRBD2 (6 bases each). V dropped 2 bases and J dropped 6 bases, with 13 bases sitting between them. The germline gives CDR1 SGHTA, CDR2 FQGTGA. The CDR3 covers 15 residues.

This sequence joins TRBV19 and TRBJ1-4, with D maybe TRBD1 (5 bases). With 6 bases removed from V and 6 bases from J, the gap between germline ends came to 14 bases. The V gene's germline CDR1 is LNHDA and CDR2 SQIVND (reference sequence). The CDR3 totals 14 residues. The CDR3 spells CASRDRGRDEKLFF. As DNA, the CDR3 is TGTGCCAGTAGAGACAGAGGACGAGATGAAAAACTGTTTTTT.

This rearrangement joins TRBV29-1 to TRBJ2-1, with TRBD1 as a possible D gene (6 bases). V was cut by 8 bases and J by 7 bases, with 15 bases left in between. CDR3 length: 12 residues. The germline V gene encodes CDR1 SQVTM and CDR2 ANQGSEA. The CDR3 is CSTGTGWNEQFF. The CDR3 DNA sequence: TGCAGCACGGGAACAGGGTGGAATGAGCAGTTCTTC.

This clone came up a few times. V gene TRBV11-2 combines with J gene TRBJ1-1; no firm D call. V was pared by 2 bases and J by 3 bases, with 22 bases between. CDR3 length: 18 amino acids. Germline V lookup: CDR1 SGHAT, CDR2 FQNNGV. The CDR3 region is CASSLPSGFYPPDTEAFF. In nucleotides, the CDR3 is TGTGCCAGCAGCTTACCTAGCGGCTTCTACCCGCCGGACACTGAAGCTTTCTTT.

The chain uses TRBV2 and TRBJ2-7; the D gene is possibly TRBD2 (6 bases). The V end lost 4 bases, the J end lost 6 bases, and 16 bases lay between the germline ends. The germline CDR1 and CDR2 sequences are SNHLY and FYNNEI. The CDR3 length is 14 residues. CDR3 in DNA: TGTGCCAGCAGTGTGAGGGCTCCCGGGGGCGAGCAGTACTTC. Translated, it gives CASSVRAPGGEQYF.

The chain carries TRBV7-8 and TRBJ2-1; D remains unclear. Trimming took off 3 bases at V and 0 bases at J, with 9 bases between the two ends. The CDR3 is 15 amino acids. CDR1 SGHVS and CDR2 FQNEAQ come from the germline V gene. The CDR3 protein is CASSLSASSYNEQFF. The DNA for the CDR3 is TGTGCCAGCAGCTTGTCCGCGAGCTCCTACAATGAGCAGTTCTTC.

This clone has just one count. The chain uses TRBV27 and TRBJ1-2; D is possibly TRBD1 (6 bases). There are 14 residues in the CDR3. Germline CDR1 and CDR2: MNHEY and SMNVEV (reference sequence). Trimming stripped 5 bases from V and 3 bases from J, with 13 bases between. The CDR3 DNA is TGTGCCAGCAGTCCCCAACAGGGTTACTATGGCTACACCTTC. It encodes CASSPQQGYYGYTF.

The chain has TRBV2 and TRBJ2-5; the match to TRBD1 covers 9 bases. Trimming removed 7 bases from V and 5 bases from J; junction bases left unmatched: 5. This CDR3 has 13 residues. The germline V gene has CDR1 SNHLY and CDR2 FYNNEI. DNA of the CDR3: TGTGCCAGCAACTACAGGGGGCTGGAGACCCAGTACTTC. Amino acid sequence: CASNYRGLETQYF.

V is TRBV28 and J is TRBJ2-4; no clear D gene. Deletions cut 6 bases from V and 5 bases from J, with 11 bases between. Germline values: CDR1 MDHEN, CDR2 SYDVKM. CDR3 size: 13 residues. The CDR3 sequence is CASSLDKENIQYF. CDR3 nucleotide sequence: TGTGCCAGCAGCCTAGACAAAGAAAACATTCAGTACTTC.

The CDR3 bases are TGCGCCAGCAGCTTGGCTTCAGGGCCCTCCTACGAGCAGTACTTC. It is translated as CASSLASGPSYEQYF. V gene TRBV5-1 combines with J gene TRBJ2-7, with D possibly TRBD1 on 5 matching bases. Trimming removed 0 bases at V and 0 bases at J, with 10 bases between. The CDR3 spans 15 residues. Germline V gives CDR1 SGHRS, CDR2 YFSETQ.

This clone has just one count. J is TRBJ2-3 and V is TRBV7-8; D not resolved. Germline V gene sequence: CDR1 SGHVS, CDR2 FQNEAQ. The CDR3 sequence is 14 residues long. The ends were cut back, 0 bases at V and 0 bases at J, with 4 bases in the middle. The CDR3 loop reads CASSLAFSTDTQYF. The DNA for the CDR3 is TGTGCCAGCAGCTTAGCCTTTAGCACAGATACGCAGTATTTT.